A selection of T cell receptor beta chains follows, all from one sample in a study of technical replicates of blood from a few donors. Produced via immunoSEQ multiplex PCR; TCRdb's table is partial and in-frame only. This sample carries 55,000 to 75,000 clones, around 87% of them seen once, and the ten largest clones take over 4.5%. The sequencing input was PBMCs. The receptors stem from a human donor in good health. Some clones in this sample may be carry-over from other donors' samples. The conserved cysteine and the conserved F or W are not part of the CDR3 here. A D gene is named only where the DNA matches it firmly.

D: -; V: TRBV5-1; CDR3: ASHEDFSSYEQY
D: TRBD2; V: TRBV7-6; CDR3: ASSQGLAGGRPSYEQF
D: -; V: TRBV7-2; CDR3: ASSLVPGPYEQY
D: TRBD1; V: TRBV6-5; CDR3: ASSRTGQNTGELF
D: -; V: TRBV29-1; CDR3: SVDNPRTNNYGYT
D: -; V: TRBV6-5; CDR3: ASSRPGGTEAF
D: -; V: TRBV5-4; CDR3: ASSLSGRQETQY
D: -; V: TRBV19; CDR3: ASSPLRRRRSYEQY
D: TRBD1; V: TRBV11-1; CDR3: ASSRDRGEVGYT
D: TRBD1; V: TRBV4-3; CDR3: ASSQDSPGQFYEQY
D: -; V: TRBV6-1; CDR3: ASRPTETYEQY
D: -; V: TRBV19; CDR3: ASFDGQRNQPQH
D: TRBD1; V: TRBV27; CDR3: ASRWTGGPSQPQH
D: TRBD1; V: TRBV19; CDR3: ASSLTGGTSSYEQY
D: TRBD2; V: TRBV5-1; CDR3: ASSLSRREGRYEQY
D: -; V: TRBV12-5; CDR3: ASGLVEGGKLF
D: TRBD1; V: TRBV4-1; CDR3: ASSQVRTGGRMDTQY